This T cell receptor (beta chain) appears in the sequencing data of a study of T-cell reconstitution after alpha-beta-depleted transplantation in children. Study-wide results and limits: The study traced high day-60 TCRbeta diversity in some patients to surviving recipient T cells and thymic progenitors.

TCRbeta library construction was performed incorporating unique molecular identifiers. TCRdb re-analysed the PCR reads in MiXCR, keeping a single row per CDR3 protein. The data show about 980,000 distinct CDR3 sequences, 25% to 30% seen once. Per the germline V gene, CDR1 is DFQATT and CDR2 is SNEGSKA (reference sequence). The V end lost 5 bases, the J end lost 14 bases, and 14 bases lay between the germline ends. This CDR3 has 10 residues. This clonotype was seen only a few times. Its antigen is not known. The gene calls are TRBV20-1 and TRBJ2-3; D uncertain. The TCR was taken from a boy less than two years old who had a stem cell transplant for SCID, so the T cells may come from the graft donor. The sequences come from PBMCs, mostly from graft donor cells, collected 360 days after TCRalphabeta/CD19-depleted stem cell transplant. DNA of the CDR3: TGCAGTGCTGCGACGTCGGTGCGGTATTTT. Amino acid sequence: CSAATSVRYF.